This entry is about one T cell receptor beta chain. Its matching antigen is unknown. The sample is drawn from a study of cytomegalovirus exposure and HLA in healthy donors. With 4 bases removed from V and 6 bases from J, the gap between germline ends came to 11 bases. The germline V gene encodes CDR1 MRHNA and CDR2 SNTAGT. The CDR3 length is 13 residues. This table comes from immunoSEQ multiplex PCR, and its TCRdb copy is limited to in-frame clones, with some not included. The sample has about 180,000 clones, 85% seen once; the top ten hold about 16%. The study, taken as a whole, reports: There were under 200 TCR beta chains listed as cytomegalovirus-associated. In vitro experiments confirmed that three CMV-associated chains were specific for CMV antigens. Cytomegalovirus status was reportedly diagnosed by the classifier with high sensitivity and specificity.

The chain carries TRBV6-4 and TRBJ2-3; maybe TRBD2 (6 bases). The sequencing sample was made of PBMCs. The sequence derives from a man between 18 and 35 years old in good health and CMV-seropositive. CDR3 sequence (DNA): TGTGCCAGCAGTGCCGGGGAGGCGGATACGCAGTATTTT. Its translation: CASSAGEADTQYF.